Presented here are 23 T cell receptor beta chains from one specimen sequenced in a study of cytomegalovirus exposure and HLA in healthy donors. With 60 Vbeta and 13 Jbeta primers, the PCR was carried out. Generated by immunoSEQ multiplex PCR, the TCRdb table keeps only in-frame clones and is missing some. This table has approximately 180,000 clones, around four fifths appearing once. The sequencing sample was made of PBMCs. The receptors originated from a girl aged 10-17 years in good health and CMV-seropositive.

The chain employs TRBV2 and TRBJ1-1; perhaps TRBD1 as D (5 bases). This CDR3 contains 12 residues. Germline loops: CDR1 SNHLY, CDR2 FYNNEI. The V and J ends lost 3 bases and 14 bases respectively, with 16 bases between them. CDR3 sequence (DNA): TGTGCCAGCAGTGAGGGACTCCCCAAGGGGTTCTTT. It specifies CASSEGLPKGFF.

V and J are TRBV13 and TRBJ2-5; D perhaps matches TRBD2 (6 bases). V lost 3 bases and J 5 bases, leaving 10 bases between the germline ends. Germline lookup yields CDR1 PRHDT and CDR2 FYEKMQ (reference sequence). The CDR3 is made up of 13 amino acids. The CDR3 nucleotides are TGTGCCAGCAGCTTGGGGGGTAGGGAGACCCAGTACTTC. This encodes CASSLGGRETQYF.

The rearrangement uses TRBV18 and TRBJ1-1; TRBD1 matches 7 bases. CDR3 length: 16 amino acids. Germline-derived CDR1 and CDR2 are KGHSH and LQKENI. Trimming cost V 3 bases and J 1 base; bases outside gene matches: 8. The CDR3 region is CASSPTLKGANTEAFF. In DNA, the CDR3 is TGTGCCAGCTCACCGACTTTAAAGGGGGCGAACACTGAAGCTTTCTTT.

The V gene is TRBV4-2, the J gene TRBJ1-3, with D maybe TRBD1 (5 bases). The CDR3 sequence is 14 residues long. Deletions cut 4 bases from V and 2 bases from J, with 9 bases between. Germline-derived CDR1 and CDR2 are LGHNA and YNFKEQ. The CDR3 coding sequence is TGTGCCAGCAGCCCAGGGATTGCTGGAAACACCATATATTTT. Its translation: CASSPGIAGNTIYF.

For the CDR3, the DNA is TGTGCCAGCAGCTTATCGTATGGGAGTTGCACAGATACGCAGTATTTT. Translated, it gives CASSLSYGSCTDTQYF. The chain combines TRBV7-8 with TRBJ2-3; tentative D call: TRBD2 (5 bases). The CDR3 consists of 16 residues. The germline gives CDR1 SGHVS, CDR2 FQNEAQ. The ends were cut back, 2 bases at V and 1 base at J, with 13 bases in the middle.

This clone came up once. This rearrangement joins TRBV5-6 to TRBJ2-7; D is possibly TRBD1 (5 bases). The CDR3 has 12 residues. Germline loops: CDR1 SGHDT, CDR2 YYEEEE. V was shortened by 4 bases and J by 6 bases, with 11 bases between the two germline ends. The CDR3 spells CASSIDSREQYF. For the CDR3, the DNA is TGTGCCAGCAGCATCGACAGCCGCGAGCAGTACTTC.

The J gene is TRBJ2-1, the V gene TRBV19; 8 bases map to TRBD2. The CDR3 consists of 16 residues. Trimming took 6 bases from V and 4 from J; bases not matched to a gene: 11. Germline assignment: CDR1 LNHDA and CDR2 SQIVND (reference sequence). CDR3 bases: TGTGCCAGTAGCCCTCCGGGGGGGACACCATACAATGAGCAGTTCTTC. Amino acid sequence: CASSPPGGTPYNEQFF. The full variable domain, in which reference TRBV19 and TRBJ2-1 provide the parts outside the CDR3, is DGGITQSPKYLFRKEGQNVTLSCEQNLNHDAMYWYRQDPGQGLRLIYYSQIVNDFQKGDIAEGYSVSREKKESFPLTVTSAQKNPTAFYLCASSPPGGTPYNEQFFGPGTRLTVL.

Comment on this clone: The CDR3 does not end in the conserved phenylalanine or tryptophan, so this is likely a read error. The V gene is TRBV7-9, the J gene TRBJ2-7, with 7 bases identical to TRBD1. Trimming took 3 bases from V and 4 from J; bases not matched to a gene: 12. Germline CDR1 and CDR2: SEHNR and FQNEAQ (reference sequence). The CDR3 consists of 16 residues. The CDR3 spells CASSFNRGPTVYEQYL. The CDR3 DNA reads TGTGCCAGCAGCTTTAACAGGGGCCCCACTGTTTACGAGCAGTACCTC.

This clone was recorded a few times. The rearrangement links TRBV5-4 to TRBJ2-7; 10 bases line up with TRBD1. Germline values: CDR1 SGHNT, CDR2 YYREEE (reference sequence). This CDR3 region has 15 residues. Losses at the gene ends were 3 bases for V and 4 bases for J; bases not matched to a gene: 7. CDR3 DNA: TGTGCCAGCAGCTCCCCCGGGACAGGGGATTACGAGCAGTACTTC. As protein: CASSSPGTGDYEQYF.

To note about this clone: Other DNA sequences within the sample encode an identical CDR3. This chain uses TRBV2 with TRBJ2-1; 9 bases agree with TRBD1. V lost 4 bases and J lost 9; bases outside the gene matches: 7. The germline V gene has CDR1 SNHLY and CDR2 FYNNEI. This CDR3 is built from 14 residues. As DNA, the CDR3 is TGTGCCAGCAGTGGCCCGGGACAGGGTGGTGAGCAGTTCTTC. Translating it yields CASSGPGQGGEQFF. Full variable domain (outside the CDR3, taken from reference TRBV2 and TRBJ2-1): EPEVTQTPSHQVTQMGQEVILRCVPISNHLYFYWYRQILGQKVEFLVSFYNNEISEKSEIFDDQFSVERPDGSNFTLKIRSTKLEDSAMYFCASSGPGQGGEQFFGPGTRLTVL.

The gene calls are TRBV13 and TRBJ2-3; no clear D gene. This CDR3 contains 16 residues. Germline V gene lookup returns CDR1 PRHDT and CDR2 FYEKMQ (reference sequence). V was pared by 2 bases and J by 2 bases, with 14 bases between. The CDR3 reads CASSLKSGLNTDTQYF. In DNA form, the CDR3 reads TGTGCCAGCAGCTTAAAGTCCGGGTTGAACACAGATACGCAGTATTTT.

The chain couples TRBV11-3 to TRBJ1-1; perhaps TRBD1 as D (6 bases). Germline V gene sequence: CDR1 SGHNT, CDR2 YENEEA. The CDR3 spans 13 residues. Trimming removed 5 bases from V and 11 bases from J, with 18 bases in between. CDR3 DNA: TGTGCCAGCAGCGTGGCACAGGGATTTACGGCTTTCTTT. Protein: CASSVAQGFTAFF.

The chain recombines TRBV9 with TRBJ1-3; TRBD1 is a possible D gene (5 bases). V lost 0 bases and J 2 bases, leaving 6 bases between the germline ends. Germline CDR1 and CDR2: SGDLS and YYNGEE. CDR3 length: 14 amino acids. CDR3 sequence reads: CASSVAQAGNTIYF. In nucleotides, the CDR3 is TGTGCCAGCAGCGTAGCACAGGCTGGAAACACCATATATTTT.

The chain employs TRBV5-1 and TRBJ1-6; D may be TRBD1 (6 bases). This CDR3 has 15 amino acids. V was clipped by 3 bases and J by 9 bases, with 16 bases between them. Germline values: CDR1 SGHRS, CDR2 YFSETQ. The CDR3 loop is CASSWDGGQGSPLHF. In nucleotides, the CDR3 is TGCGCCAGCAGCTGGGACGGGGGGCAGGGTTCACCCCTCCACTTT. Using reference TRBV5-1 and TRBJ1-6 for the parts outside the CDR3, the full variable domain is KAGVTQTPRYLIKTRGQQVTLSCSPISGHRSVSWYQQTPGQGLQFLFEYFSETQRNKGNFPGRFSGRQFSNSRSEMNVSTLELGDSALYLCASSWDGGQGSPLHFGNGTRLTVT.

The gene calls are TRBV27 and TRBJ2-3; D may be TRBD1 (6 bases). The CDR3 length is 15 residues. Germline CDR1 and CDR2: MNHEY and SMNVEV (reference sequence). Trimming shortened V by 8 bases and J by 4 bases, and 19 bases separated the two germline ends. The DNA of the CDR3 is TGTGCCAGCCTCTCACAGGGTTTCTCGGCAGATACGCAGTATTTT. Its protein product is CASLSQGFSADTQYF.

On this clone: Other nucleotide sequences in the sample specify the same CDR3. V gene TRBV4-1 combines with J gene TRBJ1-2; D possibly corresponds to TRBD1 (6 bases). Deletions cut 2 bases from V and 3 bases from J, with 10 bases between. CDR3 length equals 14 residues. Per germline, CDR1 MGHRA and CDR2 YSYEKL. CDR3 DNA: TGCGCCAGCAGCCAAAGACAGGTAGACTATGGCTACACCTTC. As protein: CASSQRQVDYGYTF.

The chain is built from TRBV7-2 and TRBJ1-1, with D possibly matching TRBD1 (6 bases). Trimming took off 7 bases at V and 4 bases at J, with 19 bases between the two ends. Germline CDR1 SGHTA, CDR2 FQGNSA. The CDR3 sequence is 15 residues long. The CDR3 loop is CASIPGGGLGTEAFF. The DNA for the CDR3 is TGTGCCAGCATCCCAGGCGGGGGGCTCGGCACTGAAGCTTTCTTT.

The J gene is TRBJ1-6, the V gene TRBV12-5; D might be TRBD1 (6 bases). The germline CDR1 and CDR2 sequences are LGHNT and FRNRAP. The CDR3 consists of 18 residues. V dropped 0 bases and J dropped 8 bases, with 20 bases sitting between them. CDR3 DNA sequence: TGTGCTAGTGGTTTGGTGTTTATGGGACAAAATAGGGATTCACCCCTCCACTTT. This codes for CASGLVFMGQNRDSPLHF.

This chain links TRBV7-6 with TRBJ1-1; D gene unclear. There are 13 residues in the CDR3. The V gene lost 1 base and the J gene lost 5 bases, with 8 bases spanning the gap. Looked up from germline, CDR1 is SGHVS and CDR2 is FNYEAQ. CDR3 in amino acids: CASSLETGTEAFF. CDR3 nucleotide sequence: TGTGCCAGCAGCTTAGAGACTGGGACTGAAGCTTTCTTT.

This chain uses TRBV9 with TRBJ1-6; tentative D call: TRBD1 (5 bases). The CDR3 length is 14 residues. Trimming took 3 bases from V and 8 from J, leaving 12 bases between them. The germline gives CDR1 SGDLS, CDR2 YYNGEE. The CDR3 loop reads CASSGRDLYSPLHF. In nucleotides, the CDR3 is TGTGCCAGCAGCGGCCGGGACTTATATTCACCCCTCCACTTT.

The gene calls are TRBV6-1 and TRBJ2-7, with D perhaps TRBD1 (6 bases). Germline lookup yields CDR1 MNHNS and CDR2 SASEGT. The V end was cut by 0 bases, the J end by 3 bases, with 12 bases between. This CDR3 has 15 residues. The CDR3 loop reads CASSEAWTEDYEQYF. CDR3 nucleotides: TGTGCCAGCAGTGAAGCATGGACAGAAGACTACGAGCAGTACTTC.

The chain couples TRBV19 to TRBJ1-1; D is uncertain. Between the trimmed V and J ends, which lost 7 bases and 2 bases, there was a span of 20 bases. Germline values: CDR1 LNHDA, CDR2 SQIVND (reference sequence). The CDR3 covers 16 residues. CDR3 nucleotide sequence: TGTGCCAGTACCCCCCTGGGCTCCCAAGTCAACACTGAAGCTTTCTTT. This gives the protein CASTPLGSQVNTEAFF. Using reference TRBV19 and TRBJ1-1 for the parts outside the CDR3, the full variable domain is DGGITQSPKYLFRKEGQNVTLSCEQNLNHDAMYWYRQDPGQGLRLIYYSQIVNDFQKGDIAEGYSVSREKKESFPLTVTSAQKNPTAFYLCASTPLGSQVNTEAFFGQGTRLTVV.

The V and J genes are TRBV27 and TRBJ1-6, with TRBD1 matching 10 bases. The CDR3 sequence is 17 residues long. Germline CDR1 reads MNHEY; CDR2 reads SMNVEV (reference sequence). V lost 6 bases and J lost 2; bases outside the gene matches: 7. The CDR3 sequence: CASRPGGQGAYNSPLHF. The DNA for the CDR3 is TGTGCCAGCAGACCGGGAGGACAGGGGGCCTATAATTCACCCCTCCACTTT.